This TCR beta chain came from a study of human T cells and chemical hapten exposure. Study information: Investigators sensitized around 2 cm by around 2 cm of upper inner arm skin with 2% DPC. Once 0.01% DPC had been applied to the upper back by patch test, readings were taken at 6 days.

As for time point: pre-sensitization, week 0. Treatment described: therapeutic diphenylcyclopropenone sensitization with weekly scalp DPC. This clonotype was recorded many times. A single record per CDR3 protein comes from TCRdb applying MiXCR to the RACE reads. Of some 400,000 distinct CDR3 sequences listed, roughly 4.6% are singletons. The germline V gene encodes CDR1 SQVTM and CDR2 ANQGSEA. CDR3 length: 12 residues. V was cut by 6 bases and J by 13 bases, with 18 bases left in between. The sequence was collected from a woman aged 45-60 years with alopecia areata. Some clones in this sample may be carry-over from other donors' samples. Specimen: whole blood, collected in connection with sensitization to the hapten diphenylcyclopropenone (DPC). V is TRBV29-1 and J is TRBJ1-4, with no clear D. The DNA of the CDR3 is TGCAGCGTGGCGGTCGATTCGTATCGACTGTTTTTT. The encoded protein is CSVAVDSYRLFF.